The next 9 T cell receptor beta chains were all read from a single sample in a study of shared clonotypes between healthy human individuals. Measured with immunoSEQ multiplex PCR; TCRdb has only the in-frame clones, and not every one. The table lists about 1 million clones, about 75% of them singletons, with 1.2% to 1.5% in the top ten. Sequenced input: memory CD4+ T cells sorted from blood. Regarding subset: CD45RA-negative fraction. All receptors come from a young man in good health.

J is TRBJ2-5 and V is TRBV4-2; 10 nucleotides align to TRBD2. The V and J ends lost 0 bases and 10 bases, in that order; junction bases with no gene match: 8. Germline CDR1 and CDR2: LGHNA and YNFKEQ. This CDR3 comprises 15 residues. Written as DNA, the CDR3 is TGTGCCAGCAGCCAAGATTTCCAGCGGGGGGGAGTCCAGTACTTC. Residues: CASSQDFQRGGVQYF.

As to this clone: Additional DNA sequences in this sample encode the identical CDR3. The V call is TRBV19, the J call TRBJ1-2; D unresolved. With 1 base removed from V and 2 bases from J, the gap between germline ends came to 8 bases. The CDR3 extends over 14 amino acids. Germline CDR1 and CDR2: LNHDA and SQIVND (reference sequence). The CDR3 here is CASSIVGSNYGYTF. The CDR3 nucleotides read TGTGCCAGTAGTATAGTGGGATCGAACTATGGCTACACCTTC.

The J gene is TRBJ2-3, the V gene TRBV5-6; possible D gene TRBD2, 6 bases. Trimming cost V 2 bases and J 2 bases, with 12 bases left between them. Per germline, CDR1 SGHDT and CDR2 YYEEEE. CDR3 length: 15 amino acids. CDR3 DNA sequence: TGTGCCAGCAGCTTTGCCGGGACTGCCACAGATACGCAGTATTTT. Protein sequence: CASSFAGTATDTQYF.

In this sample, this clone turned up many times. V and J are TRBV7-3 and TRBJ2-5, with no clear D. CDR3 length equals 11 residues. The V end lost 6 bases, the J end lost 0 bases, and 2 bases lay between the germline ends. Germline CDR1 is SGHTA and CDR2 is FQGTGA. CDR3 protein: CASRYQETQYF. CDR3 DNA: TGTGCCAGCAGATACCAAGAGACCCAGTACTTC.

The CDR3 spells CASSFGGEETQYF. Written as DNA, the CDR3 is TGCGCCAGCAGCTTTGGGGGGGAGGAGACCCAGTACTTC. The chain is built from TRBV5-1 and TRBJ2-5, with 7 bases fitting TRBD2. V was pared by 2 bases and J by 5 bases, with 3 bases of the junction left unmatched. The CDR3 spans 13 residues. From germline, CDR1 is SGHRS and CDR2 YFSETQ.

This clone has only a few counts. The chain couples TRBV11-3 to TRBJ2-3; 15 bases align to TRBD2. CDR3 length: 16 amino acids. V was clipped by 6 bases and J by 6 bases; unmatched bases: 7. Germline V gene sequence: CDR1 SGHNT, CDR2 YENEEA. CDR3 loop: CASSTGLAGGPDTQYF. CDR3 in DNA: TGTGCCAGCAGTACGGGACTAGCGGGAGGTCCGGATACGCAGTATTTT.

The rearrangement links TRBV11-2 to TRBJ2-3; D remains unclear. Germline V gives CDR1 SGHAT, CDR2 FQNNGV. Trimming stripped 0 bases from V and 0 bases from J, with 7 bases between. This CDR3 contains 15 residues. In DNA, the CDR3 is TGTGCCAGCAGCTTAGACCCGACCAGCACAGATACGCAGTATTTT. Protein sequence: CASSLDPTSTDTQYF.

In DNA form, the CDR3 reads TGTGCCAGCAGTTCAAATAGTCGGACAGATACTTCTTGCAATCAGCCCCAGCATTTT. Its protein is CASSSNSRTDTSCNQPQHF. The chain couples TRBV21-1 to TRBJ1-5; the table's TRBD1 call for D was not verified on the DNA. TRBV21-1 is listed as a pseudogene. This CDR3 comprises 19 residues.

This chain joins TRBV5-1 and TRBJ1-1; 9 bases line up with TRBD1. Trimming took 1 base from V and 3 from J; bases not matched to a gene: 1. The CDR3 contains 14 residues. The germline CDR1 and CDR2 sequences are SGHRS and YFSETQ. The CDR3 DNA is TGCGCCAGCAGCTTGACAGGGGGCTACACTGAAGCTTTCTTT. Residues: CASSLTGGYTEAFF.